This TCR beta chain was identified in a study of tumor T cells in aggressive B-cell lymphoma. The CDR3 spans 14 residues. Germline V gives CDR1 SGHTA, CDR2 FQGNSA. Losses at the gene ends were 5 bases for V and 4 bases for J; bases not matched to a gene: 6. Clones were sequenced by immunoSEQ multiplex PCR, and TCRdb holds only the in-frame ones, with some missing. The sample carries 9,900 or so clones, approximately 91% recorded once. Sequencing was performed on tumor tissue. The chain recombines TRBV7-2 with TRBJ2-5; 8 bases map to TRBD2. The TCR was taken from an adult with diffuse large B cell lymphoma. The DNA of the CDR3 is TGTGCCAGCAGCCCCGGGGGGGGGAGAGAGACCCAGTACTTC. Translation: CASSPGGGRETQYF.